The following is a TCR beta chain sequence with its context. V lost 4 bases, J lost 12 bases, and 12 bases lay in between. Germline-derived CDR1 and CDR2 are LGHDT and YNNKEL (reference sequence). The CDR3 is 12 amino acids. Only in-frame clones appear in the TCRdb table, and some are missing; sequencing was by immunoSEQ multiplex PCR. The sample records about 29,000 clones, approximately 88% being singletons. The source of the sample is a study of blood T cell repertoires in COVID-19. The gene calls are TRBV3-1 (or the pseudogene TRBV3-2) and TRBJ1-4, with D unresolved. This sequence was found in a man of 80 years or more with active COVID-19. Specimen: peripheral blood. The CDR3 protein is CASSLRRRQLFF. The CDR3 DNA sequence: TGTGCCAGCAGCCTTCGCAGGCGTCAACTGTTTTTT.